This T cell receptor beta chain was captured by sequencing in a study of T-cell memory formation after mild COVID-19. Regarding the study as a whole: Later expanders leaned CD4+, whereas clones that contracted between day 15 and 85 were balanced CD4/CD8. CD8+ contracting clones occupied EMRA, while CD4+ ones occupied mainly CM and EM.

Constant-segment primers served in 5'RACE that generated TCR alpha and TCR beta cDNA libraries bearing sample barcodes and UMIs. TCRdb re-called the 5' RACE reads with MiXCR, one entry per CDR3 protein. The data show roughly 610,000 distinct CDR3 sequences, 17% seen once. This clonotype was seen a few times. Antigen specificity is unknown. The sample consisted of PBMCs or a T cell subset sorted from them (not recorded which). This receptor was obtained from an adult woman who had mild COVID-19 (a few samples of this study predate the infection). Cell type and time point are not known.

The CDR3 DNA is TGTGCCAGCAGCCATAGCGGGAGAACCTACAATGAGCAGTTCTTC. As protein: CASSHSGRTYNEQFF. The chain is built from TRBV7-2 and TRBJ2-1, with 9 bases identical to TRBD2. The CDR3 runs 15 residues. The germline V gene has CDR1 SGHTA and CDR2 FQGNSA. V gave up 5 bases and J gave up 2 bases; unmatched junction bases: 4. The entire variable domain, with the rest obtained from reference TRBV7-2 and TRBJ2-1, is as follows: GAGVSQSPSNKVTEKGKDVELRCDPISGHTALYWYRQSLGQGLEFLIYFQGNSAPDKSGLPSDRFSAERTGGSVSTLTIQRTQQEDSAVYLCASSHSGRTYNEQFFGPGTRLTVL.